This TCR beta chain was recorded in a study of blood T cells in healthy people across ages. The second PCR ran about 6 to 11 cycles with a sample-barcoded 5' primer and J-beta primers. MiXCR was run by TCRdb on the 5' RACE reads, yielding one entry per CDR3 protein. The data contain some 1.4 million distinct CDR3 sequences, 35% to 45% of them singletons. Between the trimmed V and J ends, which lost 3 bases and 7 bases, there was a span of 15 bases. The germline CDR1 and CDR2 sequences are DFQATT and SNEGSKA (reference sequence). This CDR3 region has 13 residues. The receptor was derived from a woman between 18 and 30 years old in good health. Sequenced: blood. This chain uses TRBV20-1 with TRBJ1-2, with a tentative D call TRBD1 (5 bases). The CDR3 sequence: CSASPGTGPGYTF. The CDR3 DNA sequence: TGCAGTGCTAGTCCCGGGACGGGCCCTGGCTACACCTTC.